The 21 T cell receptor beta chains presented below share a single source sample, sequenced in a study of human T cells and chemical hapten exposure. As for time point: pre-sensitization, week 0. Treatment in this sample: therapeutic diphenylcyclopropenone sensitization with weekly scalp DPC. TCRdb re-derived calls from the RACE reads in MiXCR, one entry per CDR3 protein. Altogether 300,000 to 450,000 distinct CDR3 sequences are present, approximately 5% being singletons, with the ten largest covering approximately 8.2%. Sequencing was performed on whole blood, taken in connection with sensitization to the hapten diphenylcyclopropenone (DPC). Receptor source: a woman between 18 and 29 years old with alopecia areata. Some clones in this sample may be carry-over from other donors' samples.

In this sample, this clonotype turned up a few times. The DNA of the CDR3 is TGTGCCAGCAGCTTAGCTCTGGCTGTGGGCACTGAAGCTTTCTTT. Protein product: CASSLALAVGTEAFF. V gene TRBV7-2 combines with J gene TRBJ1-1; no clear D. The CDR3 extends over 15 amino acids. Trimming cost V 0 bases and J 4 bases, with 12 bases left between them. In germline, CDR1 is SGHTA, CDR2 FQGNSA.

The table lists this clonotype with a few counts. The V and J genes are TRBV18 and TRBJ2-3; D might be TRBD2 (6 bases). Per germline, CDR1 KGHSH and CDR2 LQKENI. The CDR3 runs 16 residues. The germline V and J ends were trimmed by 5 bases and 1 base, with 16 bases remaining between them. DNA of the CDR3: TGTGCCAGCTCAAGTGAGTCATCGGGGGGCACAGATACGCAGTATTTT. It translates to CASSSESSGGTDTQYF.

This clonotype was seen ten or more times. The J gene is TRBJ2-7, the V gene TRBV7-9, with a weak D call TRBD1 (6 bases). The CDR3 consists of 15 residues. Germline V gene sequence: CDR1 SEHNR, CDR2 FQNEAQ (reference sequence). Deletions cut 1 base from V and 1 base from J, with 11 bases between. The CDR3 here is CASSLGGGISYEQYF. The CDR3 DNA follows: TGTGCCAGCAGCTTAGGAGGGGGTATTTCCTACGAGCAGTACTTC.

This clonotype was seen more than once but under ten times. J is TRBJ1-4 and V is TRBV4-1; D unresolved. V lost 4 bases and J lost 7, with 13 bases in between. Per the germline V gene, CDR1 is MGHRA and CDR2 is YSYEKL. This CDR3 region has 14 residues. The CDR3 DNA reads TGCGCCAGCAGCCGCTTTGGTGGGGTTGAAAAACTGTTTTTT. It encodes CASSRFGGVEKLFF.

This clonotype has a handful of counts. The chain employs TRBV7-9 and TRBJ1-2; D unresolved. Deletions cut 0 bases from V and 8 bases from J, with 10 bases between. The CDR3 consists of 13 residues. CDR1 SEHNR and CDR2 FQNEAQ come from the germline V gene (reference sequence). The CDR3 here is CASSLALRGGYTF. In nucleotides, the CDR3 is TGTGCCAGCAGCTTAGCATTGCGTGGAGGCTACACCTTC.

At least ten counts were recorded for this clonotype. This chain's CDR3 is CASSPGIGTSGLTQYF. CDR3 in DNA: TGTGCCAGCTCACCCGGTATAGGGACTAGCGGGCTTACGCAGTATTTT. The V call is TRBV18, the J call TRBJ2-3; TRBD2 aligns across 12 bases. The CDR3 extends over 16 amino acids. V trimming: 3 bases; J trimming: 8 bases; junction bases outside the gene matches: 9. The V gene's germline CDR1 is KGHSH and CDR2 LQKENI.

This chain uses TRBV7-2 with TRBJ2-1; D may be TRBD2 (5 bases). CDR1 and CDR2 (germline): SGHTA, FQGNSA. V shed 1 base and J shed 8 bases, with 6 bases lying between them. CDR3 size: 12 residues. For the CDR3, the DNA is TGTGCCAGCAGCTTAGTGAGGGATGAGCAGTTCTTC. Translating gives CASSLVRDEQFF.

This clonotype has a count of ten or more. This chain connects TRBV6-6 to TRBJ2-7, with no clear D. This CDR3 comprises 12 residues. V was shortened by 3 bases and J by 3 bases, with 6 bases between the two germline ends. Germline-derived CDR1 and CDR2 are MNHNY and SVGAGI (reference sequence). The CDR3 region has the DNA TGTGCCAGCAGTTATACTGGCTACGAGCAGTACTTC. Translation gives CASSYTGYEQYF.

This clonotype has ten or more counts. V gene TRBV29-1 combines with J gene TRBJ1-2, with a possible D match to TRBD1 (5 bases). This CDR3 is built from 13 residues. From germline, CDR1 is SQVTM and CDR2 ANQGSEA. Between the trimmed V and J ends, which lost 3 bases and 5 bases, there was a span of 13 bases. The CDR3 DNA follows: TGCAGCGTTGACGACCAGGGAAGTTATGGCTACACCTTC. This sequence encodes CSVDDQGSYGYTF.

There are many counts of this clonotype. The genes are TRBV6-5 and TRBJ2-1, with 9 bases aligning to TRBD2. The J segment lost 4 bases and the V segment lost 6 bases, leaving 4 bases of the junction unmatched. CDR3 length: 14 amino acids. Germline CDR1 reads MNHEY; CDR2 reads SVGAGI. The CDR3 spells CASSERGAYNEQFF. The CDR3 nucleotides read TGTGCCAGCAGCGAGCGGGGGGCGTACAATGAGCAGTTCTTC.

This clonotype came up many times. V and J are TRBV12-3 or TRBV12-4 and TRBJ2-4; no clear D gene. V lost 3 bases and J 0 bases, leaving 6 bases between the germline ends. This CDR3 is 14 amino acids long. This CDR3 is CASSFNIAKNIQYF. The CDR3 DNA reads TGTGCCAGCAGTTTTAATATAGCCAAAAACATTCAGTACTTC.

The chain couples TRBV29-1 to TRBJ2-7, with 7 bases lining up with TRBD1. CDR1 and CDR2 (germline): SQVTM, ANQGSEA. V dropped 1 base and J dropped 2; count of bases not matched to a gene: 2. This CDR3 spans 13 amino acids. CDR3 sequence reads: CSVEGTGTYEQYF. CDR3 sequence (DNA): TGCAGCGTTGAAGGGACAGGAACCTACGAGCAGTACTTC.

The chain is built from TRBV20-1 and TRBJ2-2, with TRBD2 matching over 11 bases. Germline loops: CDR1 DFQATT, CDR2 SNEGSKA (reference sequence). Trimming at V came to 6 bases and at J to 5 bases, leaving 5 bases not matched to a gene. The CDR3 is made up of 14 amino acids. CDR3 coding DNA: TGCAGTGCAACTAGCGGGGGAGCTACCGGGGAGCTGTTTTTT. Its protein product is CSATSGGATGELFF.

The V and J genes are TRBV4-3 and TRBJ2-2, with 12 bases that match TRBD1. The germline CDR1 and CDR2 sequences are LGHNA and YSLEER. V shed 2 bases and J 4 bases; nucleotides not matched to a gene: 8. The CDR3 loop spans 18 amino acids. The DNA for the CDR3 is TGCGCCAGCAGCCAAACCCGGGACAGGGGGCTTTTCACCGGGGAGCTGTTTTTT. Residues: CASSQTRDRGLFTGELFF.

This clonotype was observed many times. The chain employs TRBV29-1 and TRBJ2-2, with D perhaps TRBD1 (6 bases). This CDR3 spans 14 amino acids. Germline V gene data show CDR1 as SQVTM and CDR2 as ANQGSEA. V was pared by 8 bases and J by 1 base, with 14 bases between. The CDR3: CSCRVQGNTGELFF. CDR3 sequence (DNA): TGCAGCTGCCGGGTACAGGGGAACACCGGGGAGCTGTTTTTT.

There are a few counts of this clonotype. The V gene is TRBV2, the J gene TRBJ2-3; TRBD2 aligns across 11 bases. CDR3 size: 16 residues. The junction had 2 bases not matched to a gene; V was cut back by 1 base and J by 2 bases. Germline V lookup: CDR1 SNHLY, CDR2 FYNNEI. The CDR3 region has the DNA TGTGCCAGCAGTGAAGGGACTAGCGGGTTCACAGATACGCAGTATTTT. Its protein is CASSEGTSGFTDTQYF.

This clonotype has a count of ten or more. V usage is TRBV3-1 and J usage is TRBJ1-5; 7 bases line up with TRBD1. V was clipped by 6 bases and J by 7 bases; unmatched bases: 9. The CDR3 loop spans 14 amino acids. CDR1 is LGHDT and CDR2 is YNNKEL in the germline V gene (reference sequence). CDR3 sequence reads: CASSPGTARQPQHF. In DNA, the CDR3 is TGTGCCAGCAGTCCCGGGACAGCGAGACAGCCCCAGCATTTT.

This chain uses TRBV29-1 with TRBJ1-4; unclear D gene. V shed 0 bases and J shed 10 bases, with 15 bases lying between them. The CDR3 runs 14 residues. CDR1 and CDR2 (germline): SQVTM, ANQGSEA. The CDR3 bases are TGCAGCGTTGAAGAGGGAGGTTTGAGCCGAAAACTGTTTTTT. Its protein is CSVEEGGLSRKLFF. Looking up the rest from reference TRBV29-1 and TRBJ1-4 gives the full variable domain: SAVISQKPSRDICQRGTSLTIQCQVDSQVTMMFWYRQQPGQSLTLIATANQGSEATYESGFVIDKFPISRPNLTFSTLTVSNMSPEDSSIYLCSVEEGGLSRKLFFGSGTQLSVL.

This clonotype has a handful of counts. The chain links TRBV5-4 to TRBJ1-1, with D uncertain. In germline, CDR1 is SGHNT, CDR2 YYREEE (reference sequence). The CDR3 is 13 amino acids. V was cut by 3 bases and J by 4 bases, with 10 bases left in between. CDR3 nucleotides: TGTGCCAGCAGCTACGGACGAATCACTGAAGCTTTCTTT. Translated, it gives CASSYGRITEAFF.

The CDR3 spells CASSQVDRARNSPLHF. As DNA, the CDR3 is TGTGCCAGCAGCCAAGTGGACAGGGCGAGGAATTCACCCCTCCACTTT. The chain recombines TRBV7-9 with TRBJ1-6; 8 nucleotides agree with TRBD1. The CDR3 consists of 16 residues. V lost 5 bases to trimming and J lost 7 bases; unmatched junction nucleotides: 10. The germline gives CDR1 SEHNR, CDR2 FQNEAQ (reference sequence). Variable domain in full (rest from reference TRBV7-9 and TRBJ1-6): DTGVSQNPRHKITKRGQNVTFRCDPISEHNRLYWYRQTLGQGPEFLTYFQNEAQLEKSRLLSDRFSAERPKGSFSTLEIQRTEQGDSAMYLCASSQVDRARNSPLHFGNGTRLTVT.

This clonotype is deemed medium-sized. This chain links TRBV6-2 or TRBV6-3 with TRBJ2-6; D remains ambiguous. In germline, CDR1 is MNHEY, CDR2 SVGEGT. V lost 2 bases and J 0 bases, leaving 2 bases between the germline ends. This CDR3 is 14 amino acids long. The CDR3 sequence: CASSYSSGANVLTF. DNA for the CDR3: TGTGCCAGCAGTTACAGCTCTGGGGCCAACGTCCTGACTTTC.